This entry lists 24 T cell receptor beta chains sequenced from one sample in a study of shared clonotypes between healthy human individuals. Sequencing used immunoSEQ multiplex PCR; TCRdb keeps in-frame clones, though not all of them. The sample has about 480,000 clones; about 80% are singletons. Material for sequencing was PBMCs. Receptors were obtained from a woman aged 40 to 49 in good health. Some clones in this sample may be carry-over from other donors' samples.

The chain carries TRBV7-2 and TRBJ2-7; D not resolved. V was trimmed by 5 bases and J by 3 bases, leaving 14 bases between them. Germline V lookup: CDR1 SGHTA, CDR2 FQGNSA. The CDR3 sequence is 14 residues long. CDR3 amino acids: CASSPQLGGYEQYF. CDR3 sequence (DNA): TGTGCCAGCAGCCCACAGTTGGGCGGCTACGAGCAGTACTTC.

This clone was seen only once. V and J are TRBV7-9 and TRBJ2-2, with 7 bases aligning to TRBD1. Unmatched junction bases numbered 3, after V lost 6 bases and J lost 5 bases. CDR3 length equals 13 residues. Per the germline V gene, CDR1 is SEHNR and CDR2 is FQNEAQ (reference sequence). CDR3 sequence: CASRPQGTGELFF. CDR3 nucleotide sequence: TGTGCCAGCAGGCCACAGGGGACCGGGGAGCTGTTTTTT.

The rearrangement links TRBV30 to TRBJ1-1, with D perhaps TRBD1 (5 bases). Trimming removed 2 bases at V and 4 bases at J, with 11 bases between. Germline V gene data show CDR1 as GTSNPN and CDR2 as SVGIG (reference sequence). CDR3 size: 13 residues. The CDR3 bases are TGTGCCTGGAGTAAGGACACTGGCACTGAAGCTTTCTTT. It specifies CAWSKDTGTEAFF.

The chain employs TRBV28 and TRBJ1-5; TRBD1 might be the D (6 bases). Germline loops: CDR1 MDHEN, CDR2 SYDVKM. The CDR3 loop spans 12 amino acids. V was shortened by 7 bases and J by 8 bases, with 12 bases between the two germline ends. CDR3 DNA sequence: TGTGCCAGCATCGACAGGTTTGAGCCCCAGCATTTT. Residues: CASIDRFEPQHF.

The rearrangement links TRBV5-6 to TRBJ1-4; 7 bases map to TRBD1. Germline V gene lookup returns CDR1 SGHDT and CDR2 YYEEEE. V lost 0 bases and J lost 6; bases outside the gene matches: 8. The CDR3 totals 16 residues. CDR3 in DNA: TGTGCCAGCAGCTTGGCCAAGGGGGCGCGTGATGAAAAACTGTTTTTT. Protein sequence: CASSLAKGARDEKLFF.

This CDR3 is CASTHREFADTQYF. CDR3 bases: TGTGCCAGCACCCACCGGGAGTTCGCAGATACGCAGTATTTT. The genes are TRBV7-9 and TRBJ2-3, with TRBD2 as a possible D gene (6 bases). Trimming pared 7 bases from V and 4 bases from J, leaving 15 bases between. From germline, CDR1 is SEHNR and CDR2 FQNEAQ (reference sequence). The CDR3 contains 14 residues. Filled out from reference TRBV7-9 and TRBJ2-3, the complete variable domain reads DTGVSQNPRHKITKRGQNVTFRCDPISEHNRLYWYRQTLGQGPEFLTYFQNEAQLEKSRLLSDRFSAERPKGSFSTLEIQRTEQGDSAMYLCASTHREFADTQYFGPGTRLTVL.

This clone was counted a few times. The genes are TRBV29-1 and TRBJ2-3; 8 bases line up with TRBD1. CDR1 is SQVTM, CDR2 ANQGSEA, per germline. V gave up 7 bases and J gave up 5 bases; unmatched junction bases: 8. The CDR3 loop spans 13 amino acids. The CDR3 nucleotides are TGCAGCGGCTCACAGGGGGGAGGAGATACGCAGTATTTT. Translated: CSGSQGGGDTQYF.

This chain connects TRBV2 to TRBJ1-2; 9 nucleotides agree with TRBD1. V lost 4 bases, J lost 3 bases, and 3 bases stayed unmatched. This CDR3 has 14 amino acids. Germline loops: CDR1 SNHLY, CDR2 FYNNEI. CDR3: CASSARQGDYGYTF. DNA for the CDR3: TGTGCCAGCAGTGCAAGACAGGGGGACTATGGCTACACCTTC.

This clone was detected once. The chain couples TRBV19 to TRBJ2-2; 15 bases are shared with TRBD2. The junction had 12 bases not matched to a gene; V was cut back by 4 bases and J by 3 bases. Per germline, CDR1 LNHDA and CDR2 SQIVND (reference sequence). This CDR3 region has 20 residues. CDR3 sequence: CASSSGLAGGLGPHTGELFF. The DNA for the CDR3 is TGTGCCAGTAGTAGCGGACTAGCGGGAGGGTTGGGGCCCCACACCGGGGAGCTGTTTTTT.

V gene TRBV7-9 combines with J gene TRBJ2-1, with 8 positions matching TRBD1. V lost 1 base and J lost 1; bases outside the gene matches: 0. Germline CDR1 is SEHNR and CDR2 is FQNEAQ (reference sequence). The CDR3 spans 15 residues. This CDR3 is CASSLGTGSYNEQFF. CDR3 nucleotides: TGTGCCAGCAGCTTAGGGACAGGGTCCTACAATGAGCAGTTCTTC.

V is TRBV10-1 and J is TRBJ2-5, with 7 bases identical to TRBD2. The closer fit of TRBJ2-7 to the DNA end suggests the J call may be wrong. CDR1 WNHNN and CDR2 SYGVQD come from the germline V gene (reference sequence). The CDR3 extends over 16 amino acids. For the CDR3, the DNA is TGCGCCAGCAGTGAGACTATCACGCGGGAGCCCCACGAGCAGTACTTC. This sequence encodes CASSETITREPHEQYF.

This sequence joins TRBV6-5 and TRBJ1-5, with a weak D call TRBD1 (5 bases). The CDR3 extends over 15 amino acids. V was pared by 5 bases and J by 2 bases, with 13 bases between. Germline lookup yields CDR1 MNHEY and CDR2 SVGAGI. The CDR3 here is CASSPRGGGNQPQHF. The DNA for the CDR3 is TGTGCCAGCAGTCCCCGGGGGGGAGGCAATCAGCCCCAGCATTTT.

The chain has TRBV7-2 and TRBJ1-5; TRBD1 aligns across 9 bases. The CDR3 has 15 amino acids. After removal of 3 bases from V and 7 bases from J, the junction contained 7 bases not matched to a gene. CDR1 is SGHTA, CDR2 FQGNSA, per germline. The DNA for the CDR3 is TGTGCCAGCAGCTTTGCACCGGGACAGGGACAGCCCCAGCATTTT. This encodes CASSFAPGQGQPQHF.

V usage is TRBV7-2 and J usage is TRBJ2-5, with 9 bases identical to TRBD2. After removal of 3 bases from V and 1 base from J, the junction contained 15 bases not matched to a gene. Per germline, CDR1 SGHTA and CDR2 FQGNSA. CDR3 size: 19 residues. The CDR3 nucleotides are TGTGCCAGCAGCTTTCAAGGGGCGACTAGCGGAGGCCGCCAAGAGACCCAGTACTTC. Translating it yields CASSFQGATSGGRQETQYF.

The rearrangement links TRBV7-8 to TRBJ2-5; D is uncertain. CDR1 is SGHVS, CDR2 FQNEAQ, per germline. This CDR3 is built from 15 residues. Between the trimmed V and J ends, which lost 0 bases and 3 bases, there was a span of 11 bases. This CDR3 reads CASSLARQREETQYF. In DNA form, the CDR3 reads TGTGCCAGCAGCTTAGCGAGGCAGCGCGAAGAGACCCAGTACTTC.

This clone was picked up one time. The chain recombines TRBV9 with TRBJ2-6, with 10 bases aligning to TRBD1. Germline V gives CDR1 SGDLS, CDR2 YYNGEE. V gave up 4 bases and J gave up 0 bases; unmatched junction bases: 4. This CDR3 is 17 amino acids long. For the CDR3, the DNA is TGTGCCAGCAGCCCGGGGACAGGGGTCTCTGGGGCCAACGTCCTGACTTTC. Translated, it gives CASSPGTGVSGANVLTF.

The rearrangement links TRBV5-4 to TRBJ2-7, with no clear D. Trimming pared 6 bases from V and 0 bases from J, leaving 13 bases between. CDR1 is SGHNT and CDR2 is YYREEE in the germline V gene (reference sequence). CDR3 length: 14 amino acids. Here the CDR3 DNA reads TGTGCCAGCACCCCCGGGCCGAGCTCCTACGAGCAGTACTTC. It specifies CASTPGPSSYEQYF.

The J gene is TRBJ2-1, the V gene TRBV5-4, with TRBD1 as a possible D gene (6 bases). CDR3 length: 13 amino acids. Trimming left V 6 bases short and J 4 bases short, with 11 bases between. CDR1 and CDR2 from the germline V gene are SGHNT and YYREEE (reference sequence). DNA for the CDR3: TGTGCCAGCACCCCAGGGGTATACAATGAGCAGTTCTTC. Its translation: CASTPGVYNEQFF.

Remarks on this clone: One end of the junction varies from germline; a read error may be responsible. Other DNA sequences in the same sample also yield this CDR3. The chain links TRBV28 to TRBJ1-1, with D possibly being TRBD1 (6 bases). Looked up from germline, CDR1 is MDHEN and CDR2 is SYDVKM. The CDR3 totals 13 residues. Written as DNA, the CDR3 is TGTGCCAGCAGCCCTGGACAGACCAGGGAAGCCTTCTTT. Residues: CASSPGQTREAFF.

The chain joins TRBV27 to TRBJ2-1, with 8 bases that match TRBD2. The V and J ends lost 4 bases and 1 base, in that order; junction bases with no gene match: 3. From germline, CDR1 is MNHEY and CDR2 SMNVEV (reference sequence). This CDR3 is built from 15 residues. CDR3 in amino acids: CASSSGLVSYNEQFF. The CDR3 nucleotides are TGTGCCAGCAGTTCGGGACTAGTTTCCTACAATGAGCAGTTCTTC.

The chain uses TRBV1 and TRBJ2-6. TRBV1 is a known pseudogene. The CDR3 runs 17 residues. The CDR3 loop is CTSSVDCAQSRANVLTF. CDR3 bases: TGCACCAGCAGCGTAGATTGTGCACAAAGTCGGGCCAACGTCCTGACTTTC.

This clone has a count of ten or more. V gene TRBV6-1 combines with J gene TRBJ1-5; no clear D. This CDR3 is 13 amino acids long. With 5 bases removed from V and 0 bases from J, the gap between germline ends came to 5 bases. From germline, CDR1 is MNHNS and CDR2 SASEGT. CDR3 protein: CASSLNSNQPQHF. CDR3 DNA sequence: TGTGCCAGCAGTCTAAATAGCAATCAGCCCCAGCATTTT.

The CDR3 region has the DNA TGTGCCAGCAGTGCCGCGGGAGAGGGCAGCCAGAAAGAGACCCAGTACTTC. Translating gives CASSAAGEGSQKETQYF. The V and J genes are TRBV2 and TRBJ2-5; 7 nucleotides agree with TRBD2. V shed 4 bases, J shed 3 bases, and the junction held 14 bases outside the gene matches. The CDR3 is 17 residues long. In germline, CDR1 is SNHLY, CDR2 FYNNEI.

The chain is built from TRBV2 and TRBJ2-3; unclear D gene. Germline V gene data show CDR1 as SNHLY and CDR2 as FYNNEI. V was cut by 6 bases and J by 2 bases, with 6 bases left in between. The length of the CDR3 is 12 residues. CDR3: CASRKYTDTQYF. The CDR3 region has the DNA TGTGCCAGCAGAAAGTACACAGATACGCAGTATTTT. Using reference TRBV2 and TRBJ2-3 for the parts outside the CDR3, the full variable domain is EPEVTQTPSHQVTQMGQEVILRCVPISNHLYFYWYRQILGQKVEFLVSFYNNEISEKSEIFDDQFSVERPDGSNFTLKIRSTKLEDSAMYFCASRKYTDTQYFGPGTRLTVL.